Listed here are 32 T cell receptor beta chains from one sample, sequenced in a study of long-term antiretroviral therapy in people with HIV. Version v3.0 of the immunoSEQ assay ran at survey level. TCRdb's table, derived via immunoSEQ multiplex PCR, lists solely in-frame clones and lacks some. This table has approximately 15,000 clones, about 81% appearing once. Here the sequenced sample was unsorted PBMCs, taken 0.3 years after starting antiretroviral therapy. These receptors were obtained from a man aged 18 to 30 with HIV.

The V and J genes are TRBV5-1 and TRBJ2-5; weak D call: TRBD2 (7 bases). The germline gives CDR1 SGHRS, CDR2 YFSETQ. The CDR3 totals 16 residues. Trimming removed 0 bases at V and 2 bases at J, with 14 bases between. The CDR3 loop is CASSLDPGGVQETQYF. The CDR3 DNA reads TGCGCCAGCAGCTTGGACCCGGGGGGCGTACAAGAGACCCAGTACTTC.

This sequence joins TRBV6-5 and TRBJ1-2; D unresolved. The germline V gene encodes CDR1 MNHEY and CDR2 SVGAGI. Trimming left V 7 bases short and J 3 bases short, with 9 bases between. The CDR3 runs to 12 residues. The CDR3 DNA is TGTGCCAGCACTACGGGTGACTATGGCTACACCTTC. This codes for CASTTGDYGYTF.

The J gene is TRBJ2-5, the V gene TRBV10-2; D not resolved. The V end lost 7 bases, the J end lost 8 bases, and 20 bases lay between the germline ends. The CDR3 length is 14 residues. Germline assignment: CDR1 WSHSY and CDR2 SAAADI. The DNA for the CDR3 is TGCGCCAGCATTACTACAGCCGACCCTGGAACCCAGTACTTC. It encodes CASITTADPGTQYF.

The CDR3 region is CASSFLVDEQFF. The CDR3 DNA is TGTGCCAGCAGCTTTCTGGTCGATGAGCAGTTCTTC. The chain couples TRBV5-5 to TRBJ2-1; D call uncertain. CDR3 length equals 12 residues. CDR1 and CDR2 (germline): SGHKS, YYEKEE (reference sequence). V dropped 2 bases and J dropped 8 bases, with 8 bases sitting between them.

There are a few counts of this clone. V and J are TRBV4-2 and TRBJ1-2, with D tentatively TRBD1 (6 bases). The CDR3 loop spans 15 amino acids. The ends were cut back, 0 bases at V and 8 bases at J, with 16 bases in the middle. In germline, CDR1 is LGHNA, CDR2 YNFKEQ. CDR3 sequence (DNA): TGTGCCAGCAGCCAAGAGCTGCGACAGGCTTACGGCTACACCTTC. This translates into CASSQELRQAYGYTF.

The chain is built from TRBV10-1 and TRBJ1-3, with TRBD1 matching 7 bases. The V and J ends lost 9 bases and 2 bases, in that order; junction bases with no gene match: 19. There are 18 residues in the CDR3. Germline assignment: CDR1 WNHNN and CDR2 SYGVQD (reference sequence). The CDR3 here is CASIPRDSQKKAGNTIYF. CDR3 DNA: TGCGCCAGTATACCCCGGGACAGCCAGAAGAAGGCTGGAAACACCATATATTTT.

This clone was found a few times. V gene TRBV7-9 combines with J gene TRBJ2-7; 9 bases line up with TRBD1. CDR3 size: 14 residues. Germline V gives CDR1 SEHNR, CDR2 FQNEAQ (reference sequence). The V and J ends lost 3 bases and 3 bases, in that order; junction bases with no gene match: 3. CDR3 amino acids: CASSLGQGNYEQYF. As DNA, the CDR3 is TGTGCCAGCAGCTTGGGACAGGGTAACTACGAGCAGTACTTC.

V usage is TRBV9 and J usage is TRBJ1-4; 7 bases map to TRBD1. Germline assignment: CDR1 SGDLS and CDR2 YYNGEE. The J segment lost 4 bases and the V segment lost 4 bases, leaving 7 bases of the junction unmatched. This CDR3 is 15 amino acids long. In DNA, the CDR3 is TGTGCCAGCAGCACCCCCCAGGGGGGTAATGAAAAACTGTTTTTT. This gives the protein CASSTPQGGNEKLFF.

This clone occurred once. This chain joins TRBV5-1 and TRBJ1-4; D perhaps matches TRBD1 (6 bases). The V end was cut by 4 bases, the J end by 8 bases, with 15 bases between. The CDR3 is made up of 14 amino acids. CDR1 is SGHRS, CDR2 YFSETQ, per germline. CDR3 in DNA: TGCGCCAGCAGCGGGGGCGGGGACGCAGAAAAACTGTTTTTT. Protein sequence: CASSGGGDAEKLFF.

The rearrangement uses TRBV28 and TRBJ2-7; TRBD1 is a possible D gene (5 bases). The V end was cut by 4 bases, the J end by 2 bases, with 9 bases between. The germline V gene encodes CDR1 MDHEN and CDR2 SYDVKM. The CDR3 spans 13 residues. The CDR3 nucleotides are TGTGCCAGCAGTTGGTGGGGCGCCTACGAGCAGTACGTC. Its protein product is CASSWWGAYEQYV.

This chain connects TRBV2 to TRBJ1-5; no clear D. The CDR3 contains 13 residues. Germline CDR1 SNHLY, CDR2 FYNNEI. Deletions cut 6 bases from V and 0 bases from J, with 6 bases between. CDR3: CASRESSNQPQHF. CDR3 coding DNA: TGTGCCAGCAGAGAGAGTAGCAATCAGCCCCAGCATTTT.

The rearrangement uses TRBV27 and TRBJ1-5; D gene unclear. V was pared by 5 bases and J by 1 base, with 9 bases between. The CDR3 length is 14 residues. CDR1 and CDR2 (germline): MNHEY, SMNVEV (reference sequence). The chain's CDR3 is CASSIGQSNQPQHF. The CDR3 nucleotides read TGTGCCAGCAGTATAGGCCAGAGCAATCAGCCCCAGCATTTT.

Written as DNA, the CDR3 is TGTGCCAGTACCCGGACAGGGAGGGCAATGAACACTGAAGCTTTCTTT. Residues: CASTRTGRAMNTEAFF. V and J are TRBV19 and TRBJ1-1, with 8 bases matching TRBD1. This CDR3 has 16 residues. CDR1 LNHDA and CDR2 SQIVND come from the germline V gene (reference sequence). J was trimmed by 0 bases and V by 7 bases; bases with no gene match: 10.

The chain is built from TRBV30 and TRBJ1-5, with TRBD1 as a possible D gene (5 bases). The CDR3 is made up of 13 amino acids. V lost 3 bases, J lost 5 bases, and 11 bases lay in between. Per the germline V gene, CDR1 is GTSNPN and CDR2 is SVGIG (reference sequence). The CDR3 sequence is CAWSNQGDQPQHF. As DNA, the CDR3 is TGTGCCTGGAGCAACCAGGGAGATCAGCCCCAGCATTTT.

The rearrangement uses TRBV7-9 and TRBJ1-6; D gene ambiguous. The germline V gene has CDR1 SEHNR and CDR2 FQNEAQ (reference sequence). This CDR3 is 16 amino acids long. Trimming shortened V by 3 bases and J by 0 bases, and 9 bases separated the two germline ends. The CDR3 nucleotides read TGTGCCAGCAGCTTGGGGAAAAGCTCCTATAATTCACCCCTCCACTTT. Amino acid sequence: CASSLGKSSYNSPLHF. Supplemented by reference TRBV7-9 and TRBJ1-6, the full variable domain reads DTGVSQNPRHKITKRGQNVTFRCDPISEHNRLYWYRQTLGQGPEFLTYFQNEAQLEKSRLLSDRFSAERPKGSFSTLEIQRTEQGDSAMYLCASSLGKSSYNSPLHFGNGTRLTVT.

The chain carries TRBV7-9 and TRBJ2-7; tentatively, D is TRBD1 (5 bases). Trimming cost V 6 bases and J 3 bases, with 15 bases left between them. The germline V gene has CDR1 SEHNR and CDR2 FQNEAQ (reference sequence). The CDR3 extends over 14 amino acids. This CDR3 reads CASRSGQGFYEQYF. The CDR3, as DNA: TGTGCCAGCAGATCTGGACAAGGTTTCTACGAGCAGTACTTC.

This clone appeared a single time. The J gene is TRBJ2-1, the V gene TRBV6-5; 7 bases are shared with TRBD2. V shed 2 bases and J 7 bases; nucleotides not matched to a gene: 8. Germline V CDR1 and CDR2: MNHEY, SVGAGI. This CDR3 region has 15 residues. The CDR3 here is CASSYGRGTNNEQFF. CDR3 in DNA: TGTGCCAGCAGTTACGGACGAGGGACTAATAATGAGCAGTTCTTC.

This chain links TRBV28 with TRBJ1-4, with 10 bases lining up with TRBD1. CDR3 size: 14 residues. Trimming took 9 bases from V and 8 from J; bases not matched to a gene: 9. Germline values: CDR1 MDHEN, CDR2 SYDVKM. The CDR3 loop is CASRRDRGPEKLFF. CDR3 DNA: TGTGCCAGTCGGAGGGACAGGGGCCCAGAAAAACTGTTTTTT.

This clone has more than one count but fewer than ten. The chain uses TRBV19 and TRBJ1-2, with D tentatively TRBD1 (6 bases). Trimming took off 7 bases at V and 11 bases at J, with 20 bases between the two ends. Looked up from germline, CDR1 is LNHDA and CDR2 is SQIVND (reference sequence). The CDR3 runs 13 residues. Here the CDR3 reads CASNPRGVPGYTF. The CDR3 region has the DNA TGTGCCAGTAATCCGAGGGGGGTTCCCGGTTACACCTTC. Supplemented by reference TRBV19 and TRBJ1-2, the full variable domain reads DGGITQSPKYLFRKEGQNVTLSCEQNLNHDAMYWYRQDPGQGLRLIYYSQIVNDFQKGDIAEGYSVSREKKESFPLTVTSAQKNPTAFYLCASNPRGVPGYTFGSGTRLTVV.

V and J are TRBV28 and TRBJ1-6; D is possibly TRBD1 (6 bases). The V end lost 2 bases, the J end lost 6 bases, and 17 bases lay between the germline ends. This CDR3 contains 17 residues. Germline V gene sequence: CDR1 MDHEN, CDR2 SYDVKM. CDR3 in amino acids: CASSLHPGQFLNSPLHF. The CDR3, as DNA: TGTGCCAGCAGTTTACACCCTGGACAGTTCCTTAATTCACCCCTCCACTTT.

CDR3 protein: CSVTLGTGDSNQPQHF. The CDR3 DNA reads as TGCAGCGTAACTCTCGGGACAGGGGATAGCAATCAGCCCCAGCATTTT. The J gene is TRBJ1-5, the V gene TRBV29-1, with 10 bases fitting TRBD1. Trimming at V came to 6 bases and at J to 0 bases, leaving 8 bases not matched to a gene. Germline values: CDR1 SQVTM, CDR2 ANQGSEA. This CDR3 has 16 residues.

J is TRBJ1-2 and V is TRBV5-7, with D perhaps TRBD1 (6 bases). TRBV5-7 is marked as an open reading frame, function uncertain. The CDR3 length is 15 residues. V was trimmed by 2 bases and J by 4 bases, leaving 15 bases between them. This CDR3 reads CASSFGRLDSYGYTF. In nucleotides, the CDR3 is TGTGCCAGCAGCTTTGGCCGTTTGGACAGCTATGGCTACACCTTC.

To note about this clone: Other DNA sequences in the sample encode the same CDR3. The chain combines TRBV28 with TRBJ1-1; unclear D gene. CDR3 length equals 12 residues. Germline CDR1 is MDHEN and CDR2 is SYDVKM. Trimming took 6 bases from V and 1 from J, leaving 6 bases between them. CDR3 loop: CASSLGNTEAFF. In DNA, the CDR3 is TGTGCCAGCAGCTTAGGGAACACTGAAGCTTTCTTT.

This clone was recorded once. V is TRBV7-2 and J is TRBJ1-6; D might be TRBD1 (5 bases). The germline V and J ends were trimmed by 6 bases and 4 bases, with 16 bases remaining between them. The germline V gene encodes CDR1 SGHTA and CDR2 FQGNSA. This CDR3 contains 16 residues. Written as DNA, the CDR3 is TGTGCCAGCAGAAACGGGGGTTTGGGATATAATTCACCCCTCCACTTT. As protein: CASRNGGLGYNSPLHF.

To note about this clone: At one of its ends the junction is not consistent with the germline gene, which may arise from a read error. J is TRBJ2-3 and V is TRBV10-2; D not certain. Germline CDR1 is WSHSY and CDR2 is SAAADI. The CDR3 sequence is 11 residues long. CDR3 sequence reads: CASGDFNTQYF. CDR3 bases: TGCGCCAGCGGTGATTTTAATACGCAGTATTTT.

The gene calls are TRBV6-4 and TRBJ2-3; tentative D call: TRBD1 (6 bases). Looked up from germline, CDR1 is MRHNA and CDR2 is SNTAGT. Trimming took 6 bases from V and 0 from J, leaving 10 bases between them. The CDR3 runs 14 residues. The CDR3 DNA is TGTGCCAGCAGCCACAGGGCTAGCACAGATACGCAGTATTTT. It translates to CASSHRASTDTQYF.

V usage is TRBV5-6 and J usage is TRBJ1-2, with a possible D match to TRBD1 (5 bases). The CDR3 is 15 residues long. Germline CDR1 SGHDT, CDR2 YYEEEE. V shed 0 bases and J shed 4 bases, with 13 bases lying between them. The chain's CDR3 is CASSLGDRFFYGYTF. For the CDR3, the DNA is TGTGCCAGCAGCTTGGGAGACAGATTTTTCTATGGCTACACCTTC.

The chain recombines TRBV11-3 with TRBJ2-2; D could derive from TRBD1 or TRBD2 (6 bases each). Per the germline V gene, CDR1 is SGHNT and CDR2 is YENEEA. Trimming removed 0 bases from V and 2 bases from J, with 13 bases in between. This CDR3 is 17 amino acids long. The CDR3 sequence is CASSLDGTGANTGELFF. In nucleotides, the CDR3 is TGTGCCAGCAGCTTAGATGGGACGGGGGCCAACACCGGGGAGCTGTTTTTT. The variable domain in full, completed from reference TRBV11-3 and TRBJ2-2, reads EAGVVQSPRYKIIEKKQPVAFWCNPISGHNTLYWYLQNLGQGPELLIRYENEEAVDDSQLPKDRFSAERLKGVDSTLKIQPAELGDSAVYLCASSLDGTGANTGELFFGEGSRLTVL.

The V gene is TRBV2, the J gene TRBJ1-6, with TRBD1 matching over 11 bases. Germline CDR1 SNHLY, CDR2 FYNNEI. Trimming removed 7 bases from V and 10 bases from J; junction bases left unmatched: 6. The CDR3 covers 14 residues. The CDR3 DNA reads as TGTGCCAGCACCGGGACAGGGGGAACGTCACCCCTCCACTTT. Translating it yields CASTGTGGTSPLHF.

The chain combines TRBV13 with TRBJ2-2; 12 positions agree with TRBD1. Germline V gene sequence: CDR1 PRHDT, CDR2 FYEKMQ (reference sequence). Trimming cost V 4 bases and J 7 bases; bases outside gene matches: 10. The CDR3 is made up of 17 amino acids. The CDR3 spells CASSSLPGTGGDGELFF. DNA for the CDR3: TGTGCCAGCAGCTCCCTCCCCGGGACAGGGGGCGACGGGGAGCTGTTTTTT.

The chain carries TRBV27 and TRBJ1-1; D is ambiguous. Germline CDR1 MNHEY, CDR2 SMNVEV (reference sequence). This CDR3 has 13 residues. V was cut by 3 bases and J by 1 base, with 6 bases left in between. The CDR3 region is CASSFGANTEAFF. CDR3 DNA sequence: TGTGCCAGCAGTTTTGGTGCGAACACTGAAGCTTTCTTT.

This chain links TRBV5-4 with TRBJ2-5; D perhaps matches TRBD2 (5 bases). Trimming removed 0 bases from V and 5 bases from J, with 8 bases in between. Germline V gene data show CDR1 as SGHNT and CDR2 as YYREEE (reference sequence). CDR3 length: 13 amino acids. Here the CDR3 reads CASSLVGVETQYF. As DNA, the CDR3 is TGTGCCAGCAGCTTGGTCGGGGTTGAGACCCAGTACTTC.